Below, one T cell receptor beta chain is given with its context. This entry is derived from a study of CD8 T cells in Susac syndrome. The germline CDR1 and CDR2 sequences are MGHRA and YSYEKL. This CDR3 has 16 amino acids. The V and J ends lost 1 base and 1 base respectively, with 13 bases between them. cDNA came from roughly 0.5 to 1 ug RNA primed by random hexamers. Amplification of TCR beta CDR3 was carried out by immunoSEQ multiplex PCR, which covered 54 Vbeta and 13 Jbeta segments. TCRdb redid the calling of the immunoSEQ multiplex PCR reads with MiXCR, one entry per CDR3 protein. The sample yields 400,000 to 550,000 distinct CDR3 sequences, 85% seen once.

Source material: CD8+ T cells from PBMCs. The chain links TRBV4-1 to TRBJ1-1; D gene uncertain. The source of this sequence is a human donor with multiple sclerosis. This CDR3 is CASSQGRADPNTEAFF. The DNA for the CDR3 is TGCGCCAGCAGCCAAGGGCGGGCGGACCCGAACACTGAAGCTTTCTTT.